This is a list of T cell receptor beta chains from one sample in a study of CD8 T cells in ankylosing spondylitis. TCRdb reprocessed the 5' RACE reads with MiXCR, giving one entry per CDR3 protein. The sample records tens of thousands of distinct CDR3 sequences, approximately 30% being singletons. The sample was blood, either unsorted or a sorted T cell fraction (not recorded which). These receptors were taken from a male donor with ankylosing spondylitis or in good health (not recorded which). Both conserved end residues are part of each CDR3. The order of the fields is clone size, V gene, D gene, J gene, CDR3 protein, CDR3 DNA. The D gene is left open where the match is weak. Rows give clone size only sometimes, using once, few, many, or a class for an expanded clone.

few	TRBV5-4	.	TRBJ2-5	CASSTGTAEEETQYF	TGTGCCAGCAGCACCGGGACGGCGGAGGAAGAGACCCAGTACTTC
.	TRBV5-1	TRBD1	TRBJ1-1	CASREYRGRGTEAFF	TGCGCCAGCAGGGAATACAGGGGGCGAGGTACTGAAGCTTTCTTT
few	TRBV7-6	.	TRBJ1-1	CASSATEVDTEAFF	TGTGCCAGCAGCGCCACCGAGGTGGACACTGAAGCTTTCTTT
.	TRBV10-1	TRBD1	TRBJ2-3	CASSESGTGSADTQYF	TGCGCCAGCAGTGAGTCCGGGACAGGGTCGGCGGATACGCAGTATTTT
few	TRBV4-2	.	TRBJ1-5	CASSQGTYGGPQHF	TGTGCCAGCAGCCAAGGAACATACGGAGGGCCCCAGCATTTT
few	TRBV20-1	.	TRBJ1-1	CSARGGVGILNTEAFF	TGCAGTGCTAGAGGCGGAGTAGGCATCTTGAACACTGAAGCTTTCTTT
.	TRBV6-5	.	TRBJ2-3	CASSYVGRFGEATDTQYF	TGTGCCAGCAGTTACGTGGGTCGGTTCGGGGAGGCCACAGATACGCAGTATTTT
once	TRBV14	.	TRBJ1-4	CASSQISGEANEKLFF	TGTGCCAGCAGCCAAATATCAGGGGAAGCCAATGAAAAACTGTTTTTT
few	TRBV28	TRBD1	TRBJ1-5	CASSRKNFRDRDNQPQHF	TGTGCCAGCAGCCGGAAGAACTTTCGGGACAGGGACAATCAGCCCCAGCATTTT
.	TRBV7-3	.	TRBJ1-1	CASSLGKTTEAFF	TGTGCCAGCAGCTTAGGGAAGACGACTGAAGCTTTCTTT
.	TRBV15	TRBD2	TRBJ2-1	CATSRVGLAGGGEQFF	TGTGCCACCAGCAGAGTTGGACTAGCGGGAGGGGGTGAGCAGTTCTTC
.	TRBV13	TRBD1	TRBJ2-5	CASSSWTGLRETQYF	TGTGCCAGCAGCTCTTGGACAGGGCTGAGAGAGACCCAGTACTTC
few	TRBV5-1	.	TRBJ2-1	CASSWGTPYNEQFF	TGCGCCAGCAGCTGGGGGACCCCGTACAATGAGCAGTTCTTC
.	TRBV7-8	.	TRBJ2-1	CASSLSRNNEQFF	TGTGCCAGCAGCTTAAGCAGAAACAATGAGCAGTTCTTC
.	TRBV20-1	.	TRBJ2-3	CSAPTQGSDTQYF	TGCAGTGCTCCTACTCAGGGGTCAGATACGCAGTATTTT
few	TRBV27	TRBD2	TRBJ2-1	CASTPFGRAYNEQFF	TGTGCCAGCACCCCCTTCGGGAGGGCCTACAATGAGCAGTTCTTC
few	TRBV6-1	.	TRBJ2-7	CASTPGHSSYEQYF	TGTGCCAGCACACCGGGACATTCTTCCTACGAGCAGTACTTC
once	TRBV12-3/TRBV12-4	.	TRBJ2-2	CASNLETGELFF	TGTGCCAGCAACCTGGAAACAGGGGAGCTGTTTTTT
.	TRBV28	.	TRBJ1-5	CASSYINQPQHF	TGTGCCAGCAGTTATATTAATCAGCCCCAGCATTTT
.	TRBV12-3/TRBV12-4	.	TRBJ1-1	CATGHPRKYTEAFF	TGTGCCACCGGTCACCCGCGGAAGTACACTGAAGCTTTCTTT
.	TRBV4-2	.	TRBJ1-2	CAISPGLGGYGYTF	TGTGCCATCAGCCCGGGGCTCGGCGGCTATGGCTACACCTTC
few	TRBV7-2	TRBD1	TRBJ1-1	CASCRGQAFEAFF	TGTGCCAGCTGCCGAGGACAGGCCTTTGAAGCTTTCTTT
.	TRBV5-1	TRBD2	TRBJ2-5	CASSWGLVRDETQYF	TGCGCCAGCAGCTGGGGACTAGTCCGCGATGAGACCCAGTACTTC
.	TRBV9	.	TRBJ2-1	CASSAGGQLYNEQFF	TGTGCCAGCAGCGCAGGAGGACAGCTCTACAATGAGCAGTTCTTC
few	TRBV20-1	.	TRBJ2-3	CSARGTGHTDTQYF	TGCAGTGCTAGAGGGACTGGGCACACAGATACGCAGTATTTT
.	TRBV7-7	TRBD2	TRBJ2-3	CASSLGGDTSGTDTQYF	TGTGCTAGCAGCTTAGGAGGCGACACTAGCGGCACAGATACGCAGTATTTT
.	TRBV7-2	.	TRBJ1-6	CASSLRVGGDSPLHF	TGTGCCAGCAGCTTAAGAGTAGGGGGAGATTCACCCCTCCACTTT
few	TRBV9	.	TRBJ1-2	CASSVDPIIYGYTF	TGTGCCAGCAGCGTAGATCCGATCATCTATGGCTACACCTTC
.	TRBV7-2	.	TRBJ1-5	CAISLVGARGNQPQHF	TGTGCCATCAGCTTAGTTGGCGCAAGAGGCAATCAGCCCCAGCATTTT
.	TRBV5-1	TRBD1	TRBJ1-1	CASSPRTGPNTEAFF	TGCGCCAGCAGCCCTAGGACAGGCCCGAACACTGAAGCTTTCTTT
.	TRBV3-1	TRBD2	TRBJ2-1	CASSLGIAGGFYNEQFF	TGTGCCAGCAGCCTCGGAATAGCGGGGGGGTTCTACAATGAGCAGTTCTTC
.	TRBV7-8	.	TRBJ1-5	CASSPQGGSNQPQHF	TGTGCCAGCAGCCCACAGGGAGGAAGCAATCAGCCCCAGCATTTT
.	TRBV27	.	TRBJ1-1	CASSLLGYTEAFF	TGTGCCAGCAGTTTGTTAGGATACACTGAAGCTTTCTTT
.	TRBV5-1	.	TRBJ2-5	CASSRTDQETQYF	TGCGCCAGCAGCAGGACAGATCAAGAGACCCAGTACTTC
.	TRBV20-1	.	TRBJ2-5	CSARDPRELETQYF	TGCAGTGCTAGAGACCCTAGAGAACTAGAGACCCAGTACTTC
.	TRBV28	TRBD2	TRBJ2-1	CASSPLQGGYNEQFF	TGTGCCAGCAGTCCCCTGCAGGGAGGGTACAATGAGCAGTTCTTC
.	TRBV7-9	.	TRBJ1-1	CASSPTTGPNTEAFF	TGTGCCAGCAGCCCGACTACAGGACCGAACACTGAAGCTTTCTTT
few	TRBV19	.	TRBJ1-2	CASRRQDSRYGYTF	TGTGCCAGTAGAAGGCAGGACAGCCGCTATGGCTACACCTTC
.	TRBV10-3	TRBD2	TRBJ2-5	CAISEGLAGPQETQYF	TGTGCCATCAGTGAAGGACTAGCGGGGCCCCAAGAGACCCAGTACTTC
.	TRBV29-1	.	TRBJ1-1	CSVLTDPLNTEAFF	TGCAGCGTCTTAACAGACCCGCTGAACACTGAAGCTTTCTTT
.	TRBV19	.	TRBJ2-4	CASSPFRSGAKNIQYF	TGTGCCAGTAGTCCGTTCCGGTCCGGCGCCAAAAACATTCAGTACTTC
few	TRBV5-4	.	TRBJ1-3	CASSSGTGNTIYF	TGTGCCAGCAGCTCAGGGACTGGAAACACCATATATTTT
.	TRBV7-2	TRBD1	TRBJ2-5	CASSRTGGDETQYF	TGTGCCAGCAGCCGGACAGGGGGCGACGAGACCCAGTACTTC
few	TRBV5-1	.	TRBJ2-5	CASSLSTGTQYF	TGCGCCAGCAGCTTATCCACGGGTACCCAGTACTTC
few	TRBV7-3	TRBD1	TRBJ1-1	CASSFSGTGGSEAFF	TGTGCCAGCAGCTTCTCCGGGACAGGGGGCTCTGAAGCTTTCTTT
many	TRBV4-1	.	TRBJ2-1	CASSQESAPGKYNEQFF	TGCGCCAGCAGCCAAGAATCAGCCCCCGGGAAATACAATGAGCAGTTCTTC